This T cell receptor beta chain came from a study of blood T cell repertoires in COVID-19. Whole-study context: The United States, Italy and Spain were the sources of the acute and convalescent COVID-19 samples. The analysed material was cDNA or gDNA that came from T cells, B-cell-depleted T cells, or PBMCs.

Germline V gene lookup returns CDR1 MNHEY and CDR2 SVGEGT. Trimming cost V 6 bases and J 0 bases; bases outside gene matches: 5. The CDR3 totals 14 residues. Original processing notes: Estimation of nucleated cell counts relied on the amplification of reference gene primers. Clones were sequenced by immunoSEQ multiplex PCR, and TCRdb holds only the in-frame ones, with some missing. The V and J calls and the clone size are those of that table, but D and trimming were determined from the DNA. The data contain about 60,000 clones, around 75% of them singletons. The TCR sequence derives from a human donor in a cohort sampled during active COVID-19. The J gene is TRBJ2-7, the V gene TRBV6-2 or TRBV6-3, with 7 nucleotides matching TRBD2. The material sequenced was peripheral blood. The CDR3 DNA sequence: TGTGCCAGCAGCCTACGGGGGGACTCCTACGAGCAGTACTTC. The encoded protein is CASSLRGDSYEQYF.